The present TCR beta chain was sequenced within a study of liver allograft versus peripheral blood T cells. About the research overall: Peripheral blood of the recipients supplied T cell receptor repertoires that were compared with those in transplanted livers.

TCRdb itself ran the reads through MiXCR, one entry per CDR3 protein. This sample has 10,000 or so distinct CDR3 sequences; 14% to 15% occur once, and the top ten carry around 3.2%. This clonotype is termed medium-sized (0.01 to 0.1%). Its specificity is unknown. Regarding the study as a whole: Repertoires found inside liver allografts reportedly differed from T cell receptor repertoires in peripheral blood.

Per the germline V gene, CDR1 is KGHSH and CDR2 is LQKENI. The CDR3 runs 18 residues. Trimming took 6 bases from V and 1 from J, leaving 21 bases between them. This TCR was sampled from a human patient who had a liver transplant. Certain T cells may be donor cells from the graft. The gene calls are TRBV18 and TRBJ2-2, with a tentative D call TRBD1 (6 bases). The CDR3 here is CASSLLIQGEKNTGELFF. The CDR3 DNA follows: TGTGCCAGCTCGTTACTAATACAGGGTGAGAAGAACACCGGGGAGCTGTTTTTT. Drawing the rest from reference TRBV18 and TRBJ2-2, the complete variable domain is NAGVMQNPRHLVRRRGQEARLRCSPMKGHSHVYWYRQLPEEGLKFMVYLQKENIIDESGMPKERFSAEFPKEGPSILRIQQVVRGDSAAYFCASSLLIQGEKNTGELFFGEGSRLTVL.